The present T cell receptor (beta chain) was sequenced within a study of cytomegalovirus exposure and HLA in healthy donors. Study results and limitations: Rare sequences made up most TCRs, while some public TCRs were found in many donors.

The PCR used 60 Vbeta and 13 Jbeta primers. Only in-frame clones appear in the TCRdb table, and some are missing; sequencing was by immunoSEQ multiplex PCR. The table has approximately 160,000 clones, 68% seen once. With respect to this clone: Antigen unknown.

Germline assignment: CDR1 MNHEY and CDR2 SVGAGI. The CDR3 runs 15 residues. The V and J ends lost 10 bases and 0 bases respectively, with 18 bases between them. Sequencing was performed on PBMCs. The chain joins TRBV6-5 to TRBJ1-1; D is unclear. The receptor's source is a man aged 45-60 years in good health and CMV-seronegative. CDR3 DNA: TGTGCCATCCATAGGAGGGTAGGCATGAACACTGAAGCTTTCTTT. Translating it yields CAIHRRVGMNTEAFF.